This TCR beta chain derives from a study of blood T cell repertoires in COVID-19. Study overall: Donors in the United States, Italy and Spain gave samples during acute or convalescent COVID-19. The analysed material was cDNA or gDNA that came from T cells, B-cell-depleted T cells, or PBMCs.

This clone has only a few counts. Produced via immunoSEQ multiplex PCR; TCRdb's table is partial and in-frame only. The sample comprises about 69,000 clones, under 85% of which are singletons, and 16% rests with the top ten. This CDR3 contains 15 residues. Germline lookup yields CDR1 SGDLS and CDR2 YYNGEE. Trimming cost V 0 bases and J 10 bases, with 14 bases left between them. The sequence was collected from a man aged 60 to 75 with acute or convalescent COVID-19. Material: peripheral blood. The rearrangement links TRBV9 to TRBJ1-6; maybe TRBD1 (5 bases). CDR3 nucleotides: TGTGCCAGCAGCGTAGAATCAACAGGCCGGTCACCCCTCCACTTT. Translated, it gives CASSVESTGRSPLHF.